Below, 9 T cell receptor beta chains from the same sample are listed, as sequenced in a study of cytomegalovirus exposure and HLA in healthy donors (dated by TCRdb to 2016 to 2017). Preparation of the library involved the immunoSEQ multiplex PCR assay. The multiplex PCR relied on a mix of 60 forward primers for TCR Vbeta segments and 13 reverse primers for TCR Jbeta segments. In TCRdb, the immuneACCESS table is reduced to in-frame sequences with V and J assigned. These tables do not hold every clone; where another copy was compared, an unresolved V gene accounts for under half, and the others remain unexplained. The sample data list roughly 150,000 clones, and around three quarters of these were observed just once. Of the sample, around 1% is held by the ten largest clones. The source material was PBMCs. The receptor source for this set is a woman between 35 and 50 years old in good health and CMV-seronegative.

The chain carries TRBV2 and TRBJ2-7; 9 bases are a match to TRBD1. J gave up 2 bases and V 6 bases, and 8 bases lay outside the gene matches. The germline gives CDR1 SNHLY, CDR2 FYNNEI. The CDR3 covers 15 residues. In nucleotides, the CDR3 is TGTGCCAGCAGCCTTGGACAGGGGAAGACCTACGAGCAGTACTTC. Translation: CASSLGQGKTYEQYF.

This clone was seen a single time. Sequence at one end of the junction differs from germline and may be a read error. The chain links TRBV6-1 to TRBJ1-1; 8 bases are a match to TRBD1. The CDR3 totals 15 residues. Germline V gene sequence: CDR1 MNHNS, CDR2 SASEGT. The CDR3 region is CASSKTGAVKTEAFF. Here the CDR3 DNA reads TGTGCCAGCTCTAAGACAGGGGCCGTGAAGACTGAAGCTTTCTTT.

The chain couples TRBV27 to TRBJ2-7; a possible D gene is TRBD2 (6 bases). This CDR3 region has 16 residues. Trimming cost V 2 bases and J 0 bases, with 14 bases left between them. CDR1 MNHEY and CDR2 SMNVEV come from the germline V gene (reference sequence). The CDR3 sequence: CASSLNRLAHSYEQYF. The CDR3 nucleotides read TGTGCCAGCAGTTTAAATCGTCTAGCGCACTCCTACGAGCAGTACTTC.

This rearrangement joins TRBV29-1 to TRBJ2-1, with TRBD2 matching 8 bases. CDR3 length: 14 residues. The V and J ends lost 8 bases and 7 bases, in that order; junction bases with no gene match: 13. Germline V gene data show CDR1 as SQVTM and CDR2 as ANQGSEA. The CDR3 region has the DNA TGCAGCCCACGGGGACTAGACCCCAGAAATGAGCAGTTCTTC. Translated: CSPRGLDPRNEQFF.

The chain combines TRBV2 with TRBJ2-7; a weak D match, TRBD2 (6 bases). CDR1 and CDR2 (germline): SNHLY, FYNNEI. V lost 4 bases, J lost 6 bases, and 13 bases lay in between. The length of the CDR3 is 13 residues. The CDR3 nucleotides read TGTGCCAGCAGTGTCCGGGAGAAGAGCGAGCAGTACTTC. Translation: CASSVREKSEQYF.

This clone was picked up a small number of times. In DNA form, the CDR3 reads TGTGCCAGCAGGGGACAGGGGGGCTACGAGCAGTACTTC. It specifies CASRGQGGYEQYF. V is TRBV6-5 and J is TRBJ2-7; TRBD1 matches 11 bases. CDR1 MNHEY and CDR2 SVGAGI come from the germline V gene. With V trimmed by 6 bases and J by 3 bases, 1 base remained unmatched. This CDR3 spans 13 amino acids.

V gene TRBV6-6 combines with J gene TRBJ2-7, with D tentatively TRBD2 (5 bases). Germline CDR1 is MNHNY and CDR2 is SVGAGI (reference sequence). The ends were cut back, 5 bases at V and 3 bases at J, with 8 bases in the middle. The CDR3 covers 12 residues. The chain's CDR3 is CASSAGNYEQYF. As DNA, the CDR3 is TGTGCCAGCAGTGCCGGGAACTACGAGCAGTACTTC.

The rearrangement links TRBV11-2 to TRBJ1-1, with 7 bases identical to TRBD1. Germline V gives CDR1 SGHAT, CDR2 FQNNGV. This CDR3 contains 14 residues. After removal of 4 bases from V and 5 bases from J, the junction contained 7 bases not matched to a gene. As DNA, the CDR3 is TGTGCCAGCAGCTCTAGGGGGCCGGGGACTGAAGCTTTCTTT. Amino acids: CASSSRGPGTEAFF.

This rearrangement joins TRBV27 to TRBJ2-1, with 9 bases aligning to TRBD2. Germline V gene sequence: CDR1 MNHEY, CDR2 SMNVEV (reference sequence). The CDR3 length is 15 residues. V dropped 7 bases and J dropped 7; count of bases not matched to a gene: 11. CDR3 residues: CASTTISGRGNEQFF. The CDR3 DNA is TGTGCCAGCACTACTATTAGCGGGAGAGGGAATGAGCAGTTCTTC.